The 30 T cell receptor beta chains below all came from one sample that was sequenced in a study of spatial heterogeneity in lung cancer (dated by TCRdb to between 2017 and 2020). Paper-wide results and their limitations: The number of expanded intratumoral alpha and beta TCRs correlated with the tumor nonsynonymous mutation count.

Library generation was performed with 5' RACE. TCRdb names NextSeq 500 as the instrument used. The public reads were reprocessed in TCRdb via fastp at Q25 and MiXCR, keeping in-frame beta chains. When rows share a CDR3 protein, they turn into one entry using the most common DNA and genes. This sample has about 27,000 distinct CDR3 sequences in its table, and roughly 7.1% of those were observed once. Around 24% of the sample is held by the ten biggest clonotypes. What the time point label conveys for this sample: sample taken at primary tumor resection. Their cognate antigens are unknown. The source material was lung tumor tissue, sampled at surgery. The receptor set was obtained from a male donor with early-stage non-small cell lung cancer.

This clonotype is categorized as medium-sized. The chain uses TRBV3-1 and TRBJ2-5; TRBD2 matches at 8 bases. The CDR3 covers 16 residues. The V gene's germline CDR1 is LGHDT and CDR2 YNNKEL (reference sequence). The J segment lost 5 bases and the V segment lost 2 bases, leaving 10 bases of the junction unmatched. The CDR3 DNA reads TGTGCCAGCAGCCAAACGAGGCGGGGGGTACTGGAGACCCAGTACTTC. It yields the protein CASSQTRRGVLETQYF.

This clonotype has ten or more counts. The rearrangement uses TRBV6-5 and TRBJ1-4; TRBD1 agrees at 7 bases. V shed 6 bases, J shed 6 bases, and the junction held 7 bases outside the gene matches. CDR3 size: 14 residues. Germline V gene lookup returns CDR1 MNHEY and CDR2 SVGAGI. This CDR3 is CASSLTGWDEKLFF. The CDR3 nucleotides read TGTGCCAGCAGCTTGACAGGGTGGGATGAAAAACTGTTTTTT.

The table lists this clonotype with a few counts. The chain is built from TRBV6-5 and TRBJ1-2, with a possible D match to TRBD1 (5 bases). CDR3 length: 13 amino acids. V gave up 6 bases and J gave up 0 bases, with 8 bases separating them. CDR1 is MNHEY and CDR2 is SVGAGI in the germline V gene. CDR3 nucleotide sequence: TGTGCCAGCAGAAAGGGACCTAACTATGGCTACACCTTC. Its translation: CASRKGPNYGYTF.

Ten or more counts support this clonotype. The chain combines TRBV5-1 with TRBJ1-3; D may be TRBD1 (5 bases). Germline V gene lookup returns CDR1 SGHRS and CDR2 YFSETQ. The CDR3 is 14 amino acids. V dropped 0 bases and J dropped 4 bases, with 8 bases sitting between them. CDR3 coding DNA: TGCGCCAGCAGCTTGGACAGGACCGGAAACACCATATATTTT. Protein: CASSLDRTGNTIYF.

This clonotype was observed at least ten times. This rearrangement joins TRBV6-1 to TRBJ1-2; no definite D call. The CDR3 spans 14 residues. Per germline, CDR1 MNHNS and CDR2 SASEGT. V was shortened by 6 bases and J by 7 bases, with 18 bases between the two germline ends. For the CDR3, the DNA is TGTGCCAGCAGACCCATCCTTGGGCGAAGTGGCTACACCTTC. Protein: CASRPILGRSGYTF.

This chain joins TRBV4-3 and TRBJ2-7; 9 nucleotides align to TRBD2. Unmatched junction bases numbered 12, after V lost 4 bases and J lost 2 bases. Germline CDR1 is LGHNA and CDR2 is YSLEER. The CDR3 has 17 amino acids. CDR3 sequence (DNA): TGCGCCAGCAGCCGACAAGCGGGGGGACTTATCCCCTACGAGCAGTACTTC. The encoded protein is CASSRQAGGLIPYEQYF.

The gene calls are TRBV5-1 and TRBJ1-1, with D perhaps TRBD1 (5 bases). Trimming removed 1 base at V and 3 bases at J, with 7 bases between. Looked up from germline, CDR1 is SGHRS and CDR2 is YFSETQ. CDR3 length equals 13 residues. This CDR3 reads CASSLRGDTEAFF. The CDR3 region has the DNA TGCGCCAGCAGCTTGAGGGGCGACACTGAAGCTTTCTTT.

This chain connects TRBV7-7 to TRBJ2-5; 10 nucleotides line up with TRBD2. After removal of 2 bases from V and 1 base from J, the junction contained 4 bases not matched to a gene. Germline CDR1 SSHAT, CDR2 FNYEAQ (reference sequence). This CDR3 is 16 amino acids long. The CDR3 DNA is TGTGCCAGCAGCTTAAGGCTAGCGGGGGCCCAAGAGACCCAGTACTTC. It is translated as CASSLRLAGAQETQYF.

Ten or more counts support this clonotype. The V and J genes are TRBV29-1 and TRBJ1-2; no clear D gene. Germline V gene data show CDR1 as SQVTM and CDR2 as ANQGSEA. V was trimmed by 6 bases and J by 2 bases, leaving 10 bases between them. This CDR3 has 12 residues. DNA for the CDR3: TGCAGCGTAGGTACACCAAACTATGGCTACACCTTC. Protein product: CSVGTPNYGYTF.

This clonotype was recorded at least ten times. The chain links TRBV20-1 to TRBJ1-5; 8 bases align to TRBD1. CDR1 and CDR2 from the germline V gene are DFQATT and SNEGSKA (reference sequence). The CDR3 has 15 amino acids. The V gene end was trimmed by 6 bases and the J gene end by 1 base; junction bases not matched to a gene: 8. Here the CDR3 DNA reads TGCAGTGCAGGCCCCAGGGGGCAGAGCAATCAGCCCCAGCATTTT. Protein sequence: CSAGPRGQSNQPQHF.

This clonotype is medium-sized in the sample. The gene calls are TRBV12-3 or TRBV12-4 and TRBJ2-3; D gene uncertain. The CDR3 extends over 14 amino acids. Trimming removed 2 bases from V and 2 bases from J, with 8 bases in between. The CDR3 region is CASSLKVLTDTQYF. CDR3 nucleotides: TGTGCCAGCAGTTTAAAGGTCCTCACAGATACGCAGTATTTT.

The CDR3 protein is CASSVAAGASTDTQYF. The CDR3 DNA reads TGTGCCAGCAGCGTAGCGGCGGGGGCGAGCACAGATACGCAGTATTTT. V and J are TRBV9 and TRBJ2-3, with a weak D call TRBD2 (7 bases). The germline V and J ends were trimmed by 0 bases and 0 bases, with 11 bases remaining between them. The CDR3 runs 16 residues. Germline assignment: CDR1 SGDLS and CDR2 YYNGEE.

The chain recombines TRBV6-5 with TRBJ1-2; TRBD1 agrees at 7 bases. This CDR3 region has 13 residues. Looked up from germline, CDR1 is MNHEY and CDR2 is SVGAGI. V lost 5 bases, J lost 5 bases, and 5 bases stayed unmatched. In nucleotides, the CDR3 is TGTGCCAGCAGTCTAGAGGGGGCGTATGGCTACACCTTC. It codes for CASSLEGAYGYTF.

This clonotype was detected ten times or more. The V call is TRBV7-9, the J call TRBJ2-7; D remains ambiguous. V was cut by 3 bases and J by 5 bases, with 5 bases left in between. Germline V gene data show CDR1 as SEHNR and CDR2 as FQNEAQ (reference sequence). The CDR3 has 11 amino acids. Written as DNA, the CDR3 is TGTGCCAGCAGCTTCTACGACGAGCAGTACTTC. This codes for CASSFYDEQYF.

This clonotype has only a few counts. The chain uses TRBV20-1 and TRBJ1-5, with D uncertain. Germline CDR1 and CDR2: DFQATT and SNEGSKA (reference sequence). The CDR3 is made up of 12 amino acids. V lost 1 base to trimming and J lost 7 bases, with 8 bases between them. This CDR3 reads CSARGGGQPQHF. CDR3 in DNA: TGCAGTGCTAGAGGGGGAGGGCAGCCCCAGCATTTT.

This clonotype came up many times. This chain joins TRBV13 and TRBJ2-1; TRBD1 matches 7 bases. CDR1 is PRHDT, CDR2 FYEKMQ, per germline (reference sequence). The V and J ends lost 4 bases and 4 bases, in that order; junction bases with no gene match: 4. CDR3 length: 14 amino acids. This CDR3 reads CASSYDRDYNEQFF. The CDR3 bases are TGTGCCAGCAGCTACGACAGGGATTACAATGAGCAGTTCTTC.

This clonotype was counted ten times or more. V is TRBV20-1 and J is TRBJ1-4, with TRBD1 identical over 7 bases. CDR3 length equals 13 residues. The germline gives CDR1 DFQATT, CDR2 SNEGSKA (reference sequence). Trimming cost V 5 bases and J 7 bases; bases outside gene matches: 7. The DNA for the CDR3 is TGCAGTGCTCTCGGAGGGGGCAGTGAAAAACTGTTTTTT. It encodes CSALGGGSEKLFF.

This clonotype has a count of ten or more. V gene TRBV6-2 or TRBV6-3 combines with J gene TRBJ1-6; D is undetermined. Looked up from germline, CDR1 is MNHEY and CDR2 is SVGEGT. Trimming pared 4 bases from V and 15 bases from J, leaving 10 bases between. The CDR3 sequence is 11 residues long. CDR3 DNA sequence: TGTGCCAGCAGTTCCGGACCTAACCTCCACTTT. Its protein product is CASSSGPNLHF.

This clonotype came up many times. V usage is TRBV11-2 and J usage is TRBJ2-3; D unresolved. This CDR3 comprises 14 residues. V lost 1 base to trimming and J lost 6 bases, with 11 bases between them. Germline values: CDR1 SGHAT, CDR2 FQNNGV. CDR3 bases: TGTGCCAGCAGCTTAGGTCCCCGGGCTGATACGCAGTATTTT. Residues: CASSLGPRADTQYF.

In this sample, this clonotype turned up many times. The DNA of the CDR3 is TGCGCCAGCAGCTTGCTTCAGGGGAAGGCTGAAGCTTTCTTT. Its translation: CASSLLQGKAEAFF. The V call is TRBV4-1, the J call TRBJ1-1, with D possibly TRBD1 on 6 matching bases. Germline values: CDR1 MGHRA, CDR2 YSYEKL. The CDR3 length is 14 residues. Trimming stripped 5 bases from V and 6 bases from J, with 16 bases between.

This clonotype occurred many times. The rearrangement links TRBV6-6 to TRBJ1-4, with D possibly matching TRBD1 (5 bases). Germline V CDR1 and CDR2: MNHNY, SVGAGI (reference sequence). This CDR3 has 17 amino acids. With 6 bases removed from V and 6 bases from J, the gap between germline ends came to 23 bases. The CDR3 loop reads CASRPGPGTVWDEKLFF. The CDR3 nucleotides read TGTGCCAGCAGACCCGGGCCAGGGACGGTTTGGGATGAAAAACTGTTTTTT.

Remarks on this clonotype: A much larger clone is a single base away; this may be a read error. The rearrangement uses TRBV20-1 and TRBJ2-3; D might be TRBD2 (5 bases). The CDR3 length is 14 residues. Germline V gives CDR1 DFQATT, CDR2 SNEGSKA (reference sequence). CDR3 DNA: TGCAATGCTAGCACGGCTACTAGCACAGATACGCAGTATTTT. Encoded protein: CNASTATSTDTQYF.

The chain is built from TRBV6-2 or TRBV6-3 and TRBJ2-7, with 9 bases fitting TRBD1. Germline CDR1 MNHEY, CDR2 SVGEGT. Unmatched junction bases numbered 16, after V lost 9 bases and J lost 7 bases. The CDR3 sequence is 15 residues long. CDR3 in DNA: TGTGCCAGTTTGGGTGCCGGGACAGGGAAAGGTGAGCAGTACTTC. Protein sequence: CASLGAGTGKGEQYF.

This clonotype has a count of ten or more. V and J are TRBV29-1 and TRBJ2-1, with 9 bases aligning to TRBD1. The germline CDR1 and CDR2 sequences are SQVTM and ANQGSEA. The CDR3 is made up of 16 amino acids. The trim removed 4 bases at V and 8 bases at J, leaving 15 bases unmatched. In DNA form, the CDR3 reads TGCAGCGTTGCAAAAGGAGCCGGGACAGGGTACGATGAGCAGTTCTTC. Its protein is CSVAKGAGTGYDEQFF.

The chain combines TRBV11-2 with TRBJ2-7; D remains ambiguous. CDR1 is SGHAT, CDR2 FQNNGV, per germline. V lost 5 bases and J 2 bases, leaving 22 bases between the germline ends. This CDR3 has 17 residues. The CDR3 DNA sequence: TGTGCCAGCAGCCAGCTAACTTCCGGGCTCAATCCCTACGAGCAGTACTTC. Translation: CASSQLTSGLNPYEQYF.

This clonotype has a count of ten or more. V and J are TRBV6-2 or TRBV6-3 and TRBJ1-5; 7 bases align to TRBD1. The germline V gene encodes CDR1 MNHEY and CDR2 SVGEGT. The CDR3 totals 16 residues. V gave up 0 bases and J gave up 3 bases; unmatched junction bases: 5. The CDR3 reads CASSYSSRGDNQPQHF. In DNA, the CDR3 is TGTGCCAGCAGTTACTCAAGCAGGGGGGACAATCAGCCCCAGCATTTT.

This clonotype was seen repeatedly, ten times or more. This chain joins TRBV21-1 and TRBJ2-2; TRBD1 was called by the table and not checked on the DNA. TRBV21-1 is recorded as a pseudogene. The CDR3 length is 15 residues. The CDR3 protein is CASSKGSRVPGELFF. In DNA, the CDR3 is TGTGCCAGCAGCAAAGGAAGCAGGGTCCCCGGGGAGCTGTTTTTT.

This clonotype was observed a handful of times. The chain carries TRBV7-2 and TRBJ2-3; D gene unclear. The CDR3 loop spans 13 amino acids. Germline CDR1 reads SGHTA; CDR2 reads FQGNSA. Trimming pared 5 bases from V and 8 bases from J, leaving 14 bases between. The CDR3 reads CASSLVLASTQYF. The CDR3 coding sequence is TGTGCCAGCAGCCTAGTCCTCGCCAGTACGCAGTATTTT.

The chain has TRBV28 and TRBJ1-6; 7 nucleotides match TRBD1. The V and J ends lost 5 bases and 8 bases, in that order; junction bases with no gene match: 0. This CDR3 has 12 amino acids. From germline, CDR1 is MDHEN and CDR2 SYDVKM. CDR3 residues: CASSDRDSPLHF. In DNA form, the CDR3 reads TGTGCCAGCAGTGACAGGGATTCACCCCTCCACTTT. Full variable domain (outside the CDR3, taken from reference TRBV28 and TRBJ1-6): DVKVTQSSRYLVKRTGEKVFLECVQDMDHENMFWYRQDPGLGLRLIYFSYDVKMKEKGDIPEGYSVSREKKERFSLILESASTNQTSMYLCASSDRDSPLHFGNGTRLTVT.

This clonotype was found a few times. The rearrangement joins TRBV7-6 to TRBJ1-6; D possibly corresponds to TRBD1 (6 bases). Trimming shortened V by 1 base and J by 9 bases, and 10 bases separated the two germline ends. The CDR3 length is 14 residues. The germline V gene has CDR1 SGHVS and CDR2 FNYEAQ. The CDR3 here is CASSLGGGGSPLHF. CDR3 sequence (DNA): TGTGCCAGCAGCTTAGGCGGGGGCGGTTCACCCCTCCACTTT. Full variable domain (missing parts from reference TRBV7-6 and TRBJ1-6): GAGVSQSPRYKVTKRGQDVALRCDPISGHVSLYWYRQALGQGPEFLTYFNYEAQQDKSGLPNDRFSAERPEGSISTLTIQRTEQRDSAMYRCASSLGGGGSPLHFGNGTRLTVT.